Listed here are 30 T cell receptor beta chains from one sample, sequenced in a study of T-cell memory formation after mild COVID-19. TCRdb used MiXCR to reprocess the 5' RACE reads, holding one entry per CDR3 protein. Here the sample spans 250,000 to 400,000 distinct CDR3 sequences, roughly an eighth being singletons. Sequencing was performed on PBMCs or a T cell subset sorted from them (not recorded which). The origin of the receptors is a man between 18 and 35 years old who had mild COVID-19 (a few samples of this study predate the infection). Cell type and time point are not known.

The gene calls are TRBV5-1 and TRBJ2-3; 9 bases line up with TRBD2. The CDR3 has 15 residues. The trim removed 4 bases at V and 0 bases at J, leaving 3 bases unmatched. CDR1 SGHRS and CDR2 YFSETQ come from the germline V gene. The CDR3 spells CASSASGDSTDTQYF. CDR3 nucleotide sequence: TGCGCCAGCAGCGCTAGCGGGGATAGCACAGATACGCAGTATTTT.

This clonotype occurred many times. The chain carries TRBV11-2 and TRBJ2-5, with 12 bases matching TRBD2. CDR3 length: 16 amino acids. Germline V lookup: CDR1 SGHAT, CDR2 FQNNGV. The trim removed 1 base at V and 4 bases at J, leaving 4 bases unmatched. The CDR3 DNA reads TGTGCCAGCAGCTTAGCGGCTAGCGGGGGGGGAGAGACCCAGTACTTC. It encodes CASSLAASGGGETQYF.

This sequence joins TRBV12-3 or TRBV12-4 and TRBJ1-1, with 8 bases identical to TRBD1. This CDR3 contains 14 residues. Trimming removed 5 bases from V and 6 bases from J; junction bases left unmatched: 8. CDR3 residues: CASSRLGTGAEAFF. CDR3 DNA sequence: TGTGCCAGCAGTCGCCTGGGGACAGGCGCTGAAGCTTTCTTT.

The table lists this clonotype with a few counts. V gene TRBV18 combines with J gene TRBJ2-3; TRBD2 matches at 9 bases. The CDR3 has 16 residues. The J segment lost 3 bases and the V segment lost 3 bases, leaving 7 bases of the junction unmatched. Germline CDR1 is KGHSH and CDR2 is LQKENI. CDR3 sequence: CASSPRGGAETDTQYF. The CDR3 DNA reads TGTGCCAGCTCACCGCGGGGGGGCGCCGAGACAGATACGCAGTATTTT.

Only a few counts were recorded for this clonotype. The CDR3 bases are TGTGCCAGCAGCTGGGACAGGGGGTATGAGCAGTTCTTC. This translates into CASSWDRGYEQFF. V is TRBV5-4 and J is TRBJ2-1; 11 bases agree with TRBD1. Germline-derived CDR1 and CDR2 are SGHNT and YYREEE (reference sequence). Trimming cost V 3 bases and J 8 bases; bases outside gene matches: 1. The CDR3 extends over 13 amino acids.

Ten or more counts support this clonotype. Given the absence of the conserved phenylalanine or tryptophan at the CDR3 end, a read error is likely. Because the CDR3's place on the DNA is in doubt, the DNA is left out and the CDR3 is given as listed by TCRdb. The chain links TRBV15 to TRBJ2-3; the D call of TRBD2 is as the table states it, not checked on the DNA. CDR1 is LNHNV, CDR2 YYDKDF, per germline (reference sequence). Counting both end residues, the CDR3 totals 13 amino acids. CDR3: CATSRDLSGGSGL.

This clonotype was counted ten times or more. This chain joins TRBV9 and TRBJ1-3; D not resolved. Germline CDR1 SGDLS, CDR2 YYNGEE. V gave up 2 bases and J gave up 2 bases, with 17 bases separating them. There are 17 residues in the CDR3. The DNA for the CDR3 is TGTGCCAGCAGCGTGTCTTCGGTTGGGCAGACTGGAAACACCATATATTTT. Translated, it gives CASSVSSVGQTGNTIYF.

This rearrangement joins TRBV6-5 to TRBJ1-6; possibly TRBD1 for D (5 bases). Per germline, CDR1 MNHEY and CDR2 SVGAGI. The ends were cut back, 0 bases at V and 8 bases at J, with 23 bases in the middle. This CDR3 has 19 amino acids. The CDR3 loop is CASSYSILFGTAKYSPLHF. As DNA, the CDR3 is TGTGCCAGCAGTTACTCGATCCTCTTTGGGACGGCCAAGTATTCACCCCTCCACTTT.

The chain is built from TRBV27 and TRBJ2-7, with a possible D match to TRBD1 (5 bases). The CDR3 has 14 residues. Trimming pared 0 bases from V and 2 bases from J, leaving 8 bases between. CDR1 and CDR2 from the germline V gene are MNHEY and SMNVEV (reference sequence). The DNA for the CDR3 is TGTGCCAGCAGTTTATCCTCAGGGACCTACGAGCAGTACTTC. This sequence encodes CASSLSSGTYEQYF.

The chain combines TRBV4-3 with TRBJ2-3; D might be TRBD1 or TRBD2, each matching 6 bases. The CDR3 loop spans 16 amino acids. Trimming stripped 0 bases from V and 4 bases from J, with 14 bases between. The germline V gene encodes CDR1 LGHNA and CDR2 YSLEER. In DNA, the CDR3 is TGCGCCAGCAGCCAAGATCGGGGGACAAGATCAGATACGCAGTATTTT. Its translation is CASSQDRGTRSDTQYF.

V gene TRBV2 combines with J gene TRBJ1-5, with D unclear. Trimming removed 6 bases at V and 0 bases at J, with 12 bases between. Germline values: CDR1 SNHLY, CDR2 FYNNEI. The CDR3 spans 15 residues. The CDR3 region is CASSAQIGSNQPQHF. CDR3 bases: TGTGCCAGCAGCGCCCAAATCGGTAGCAATCAGCCCCAGCATTTT. Complete variable domain (other parts from reference TRBV2 and TRBJ1-5): EPEVTQTPSHQVTQMGQEVILRCVPISNHLYFYWYRQILGQKVEFLVSFYNNEISEKSEIFDDQFSVERPDGSNFTLKIRSTKLEDSAMYFCASSAQIGSNQPQHFGDGTRLSIL.

The chain links TRBV5-6 to TRBJ2-7; D perhaps matches TRBD1 (5 bases). Trimming removed 2 bases from V and 7 bases from J, with 7 bases in between. Germline V lookup: CDR1 SGHDT, CDR2 YYEEEE. The CDR3 loop spans 11 amino acids. The CDR3 is CASSFRVEQYV. The DNA of the CDR3 is TGTGCCAGCAGCTTCAGGGTTGAGCAGTACGTC.

This clonotype turned up a few times. This rearrangement joins TRBV5-1 to TRBJ2-3; 11 bases line up with TRBD2. The CDR3 length is 17 residues. The J segment lost 0 bases and the V segment lost 7 bases, leaving 10 bases of the junction unmatched. The germline gives CDR1 SGHRS, CDR2 YFSETQ. The CDR3 DNA reads as TGCGCCAGCGCGGGGGTAGCGGGGGGGCCGAGCACAGATACGCAGTATTTT. This codes for CASAGVAGGPSTDTQYF.

The chain carries TRBV12-5 and TRBJ1-2; no definite D call. V lost 1 base and J 2 bases, leaving 11 bases between the germline ends. The germline gives CDR1 LGHNT, CDR2 FRNRAP. The CDR3 totals 15 residues. This CDR3 reads CASGLGQGMNYGYTF. The CDR3 nucleotides are TGTGCTAGTGGTTTGGGACAAGGGATGAACTATGGCTACACCTTC.

This clonotype was detected only a few times. A much larger clone differs by one base, so this may be a read error. V and J are TRBV5-5 and TRBJ2-2; D unclear. This CDR3 is 12 amino acids long. V was cut by 0 bases and J by 6 bases, with 3 bases left in between. Germline V gives CDR1 SGHKS, CDR2 YYEKEE (reference sequence). The CDR3 region is CASSLAPGELFF. As DNA, the CDR3 is TGTGCCAGCAGCTTGGCTCCCGGGGAGCTGTTTTTT.

This clonotype was observed a few times. The chain recombines TRBV20-1 with TRBJ1-1; unclear D gene. CDR3 size: 14 residues. Germline CDR1 and CDR2: DFQATT and SNEGSKA (reference sequence). The germline V and J ends were trimmed by 0 bases and 5 bases, with 13 bases remaining between them. Written as DNA, the CDR3 is TGCAGTGCTAGAGATCCCGAGACTGGGACTGAAGCTTTCTTT. It translates to CSARDPETGTEAFF.

This clonotype was seen a handful of times. The CDR3 bases are TGTGCCAGCAGTTTAACCCACTACGAGCAGTACTTC. Translated, it gives CASSLTHYEQYF. V and J are TRBV12-3 or TRBV12-4 and TRBJ2-7; D call uncertain. The V gene lost 2 bases and the J gene lost 3 bases, with 5 bases spanning the gap. The CDR3 runs to 12 residues.

The chain carries TRBV12-5 and TRBJ2-7, with no clear D. CDR1 LGHNT and CDR2 FRNRAP come from the germline V gene. The CDR3 runs 12 residues. V was clipped by 1 base and J by 2 bases, with 3 bases between them. The CDR3 DNA reads as TGTGCTAGTGGTTTGGGGCCCTACGAGCAGTACTTC. Amino acid sequence: CASGLGPYEQYF.

This rearrangement joins TRBV29-1 to TRBJ2-5; 7 positions agree with TRBD1. CDR1 and CDR2 (germline): SQVTM, ANQGSEA. The CDR3 extends over 13 amino acids. J was trimmed by 4 bases and V by 2 bases; bases with no gene match: 4. Here the CDR3 reads CSVEKGAGETQYF. Here the CDR3 DNA reads TGCAGCGTTGAAAAGGGGGCGGGAGAGACCCAGTACTTC.

The genes are TRBV6-2 or TRBV6-3 and TRBJ1-5; 9 bases are shared with TRBD1. Per germline, CDR1 MNHEY and CDR2 SVGEGT. The V gene end was trimmed by 4 bases and the J gene end by 4 bases; junction bases not matched to a gene: 14. The CDR3 is 18 amino acids. The DNA of the CDR3 is TGTGCCAGCAGTTCGCCGGGTGGCGGGACAGGGACGAATCAGCCCCAGCATTTT. This gives the protein CASSSPGGGTGTNQPQHF.

DNA for the CDR3: TGTGCCAGCAGCTTAATGCTCGAGTGGAATGAGCAGTTCTTC. Translated, it gives CASSLMLEWNEQFF. This chain connects TRBV7-9 to TRBJ2-1; no clear D gene. The V gene's germline CDR1 is SEHNR and CDR2 FQNEAQ (reference sequence). This CDR3 contains 14 residues. With 2 bases removed from V and 7 bases from J, the gap between germline ends came to 12 bases.

In its sample, this clonotype was seen a few times. The genes are TRBV29-1 and TRBJ1-4; a possible D gene is TRBD1 (5 bases). This CDR3 region has 12 residues. The V and J ends lost 4 bases and 7 bases respectively, with 10 bases between them. Germline CDR1 reads SQVTM; CDR2 reads ANQGSEA. CDR3 DNA: TGCAGCGTTGGGGGAAGGGGTGAAAAACTGTTTTTT. Amino acids: CSVGGRGEKLFF.

The sample holds a few counts of this clonotype. The chain recombines TRBV6-6 with TRBJ2-7, with D hard to call. Germline V gene data show CDR1 as MNHNY and CDR2 as SVGAGI (reference sequence). V lost 4 bases, J lost 7 bases, and 11 bases lay in between. This CDR3 has 12 residues. The CDR3: CASSLGPREQYV. Here the CDR3 DNA reads TGTGCCAGCAGTTTAGGACCTCGGGAGCAGTACGTC.

There are a few counts of this clonotype. CDR3 DNA: TGTGCCAGCAGCCAATATTTAAGCGCACCCACAATTTACAATGAGCAGTTCTTC. This translates into CASSQYLSAPTIYNEQFF. The J gene is TRBJ2-1, the V gene TRBV14; no definite D call. The CDR3 totals 18 residues. Germline values: CDR1 SGHDN, CDR2 FVKESK. Trimming took off 2 bases at V and 4 bases at J, with 21 bases between the two ends.

This clonotype came up many times. The chain carries TRBV7-2 and TRBJ2-3; D remains unclear. The germline CDR1 and CDR2 sequences are SGHTA and FQGNSA. With 1 base removed from V and 0 bases from J, the gap between germline ends came to 11 bases. The CDR3 consists of 16 residues. In DNA, the CDR3 is TGTGCCAGCAGCTTAGGTGCGGAGCTTAGCACAGATACGCAGTATTTT. The encoded protein is CASSLGAELSTDTQYF.

The J gene is TRBJ1-2, the V gene TRBV28; 7 positions match TRBD1. This CDR3 has 13 residues. After removal of 6 bases from V and 4 bases from J, the junction contained 5 bases not matched to a gene. CDR1 and CDR2 (germline): MDHEN, SYDVKM. This chain's CDR3 is CASRGQSPYGYTF. The DNA for the CDR3 is TGTGCCAGCAGGGGACAGAGCCCCTATGGCTACACCTTC.

This clonotype has more than one count but fewer than ten. V gene TRBV15 combines with J gene TRBJ1-2; D might be TRBD1 (5 bases). The V gene lost 0 bases and the J gene lost 2 bases, with 7 bases spanning the gap. This CDR3 region has 14 residues. The germline V gene has CDR1 LNHNV and CDR2 YYDKDF (reference sequence). CDR3 coding DNA: TGTGCCACCAGCAGAGACAGGGTCAACTATGGCTACACCTTC. This encodes CATSRDRVNYGYTF.

The genes are TRBV4-1 and TRBJ1-1, with a possible D match to TRBD1 (5 bases). The CDR3 consists of 14 residues. V gave up 4 bases and J gave up 0 bases, with 9 bases separating them. Germline lookup yields CDR1 MGHRA and CDR2 YSYEKL. CDR3 amino acids: CASSREGLNTEAFF. As DNA, the CDR3 is TGCGCCAGCAGCCGTGAGGGGCTGAACACTGAAGCTTTCTTT.

This clonotype was picked up a small number of times. The chain combines TRBV7-8 with TRBJ2-1; D is ambiguous. Deletions cut 1 base from V and 9 bases from J, with 10 bases between. Germline V gene data show CDR1 as SGHVS and CDR2 as FQNEAQ. The CDR3 runs to 13 residues. The CDR3 reads CASSLGLGIEQFF. Here the CDR3 DNA reads TGTGCCAGCAGCTTAGGGCTAGGTATTGAGCAGTTCTTC.

At least ten counts were recorded for this clonotype. The chain employs TRBV12-3 or TRBV12-4 and TRBJ1-5; D is unclear. This CDR3 region has 15 residues. Trimming left V 2 bases short and J 0 bases short, with 8 bases between. This CDR3 is CASSLRFYSNQPQHF. The DNA of the CDR3 is TGTGCCAGCAGTTTAAGGTTTTATAGCAATCAGCCCCAGCATTTT.